Listed below are T cell receptor beta chains from one sample, sequenced in a study of tissue T cells after allogeneic stem cell transplantation. The repertoire was sequenced with immunoSEQ multiplex PCR; TCRdb's copy has only in-frame clones and lacks some. The data contain about 26,000 clones, roughly 89% of them singletons. The sequences come from blood, collected before transplantation. All receptors derive from a male donor older than 55 who later had graft-versus-host disease after an allogeneic stem cell transplant. Both conserved end residues are part of each CDR3. Each record gives: V gene, clone size, J gene, D gene, CDR3 DNA, CDR3 protein. The D gene is left open where the match is weak. Size is stated for part of the rows, as once, few or many counts, or as a class when the clone is expanded.

>TRBV3-1/TRBV3-2|.|TRBJ1-4|.
TGTGCCAGCAGCCGACTACAGGGAAATGAAAAACTGTTTTTT
CASSRLQGNEKLFF
>TRBV18|.|TRBJ1-5|.
TGTGCCAGCTCACAGGGGAATCAGCCCCAGCATTTT
CASSQGNQPQHF
>TRBV11-3|.|TRBJ2-3|.
TGTGCCAGCAGCCAGGAGTTTGGAGGGGGGAGGACAGATACGCAGTATTTT
CASSQEFGGGRTDTQYF
>TRBV3-1/TRBV3-2|once|TRBJ1-5|TRBD1
TGTGCCAGCAGCCAAGACACAGGGGGCAACAATCAGCCCCAGCATTTT
CASSQDTGGNNQPQHF
>TRBV2|.|TRBJ1-5|TRBD1
TGTGCCAGCACTTCAGAGGGGACAGGGAGTCAGCCCCAGCATTTT
CASTSEGTGSQPQHF
>TRBV6-5|.|TRBJ2-7|TRBD2
TGTGCCAGCATGCGGGGGGGTAACGAGCAGTACTTC
CASMRGGNEQYF
>TRBV6-2/TRBV6-3|.|TRBJ2-1|.
TGTGCCAGCAGTCATGGGCTAGCGAAAAGCTCCTACAATGAGCAGTTCTTC
CASSHGLAKSSYNEQFF
>TRBV5-1|.|TRBJ1-2|TRBD1
TGCGCCAGCAGCCCTTCGCTGGGACAGACCAACGGCAATGGCTACACCTTC
CASSPSLGQTNGNGYTF
>TRBV5-6|.|TRBJ2-2|.
TGTGCCAGCAGCTTAGGCCCCCTGGGCACCGGGGAGCTGTTTTTT
CASSLGPLGTGELFF
>TRBV25-1|.|TRBJ2-1|.
TGTGCCAGCACCGGAGGGGGCTACAATGAGCAGTTCTTC
CASTGGGYNEQFF
>TRBV11-1|.|TRBJ2-7|.
TGTGCCAGCAGCCACGGGACTCCCGACGAGCAGTACTTC
CASSHGTPDEQYF
>TRBV7-9|few|TRBJ1-2|TRBD1
TGTGCCAGCAGCCACCGACAGGGGCGGATCTATGGCTACACCTTC
CASSHRQGRIYGYTF
>TRBV3-1/TRBV3-2|.|TRBJ1-2|TRBD1
TGTGCCGAGATAGACAGGGGGCGCTGTGAAGAAGGTGGCTACACCTTC
CAEIDRGRCEEGGYTF
>TRBV30|.|TRBJ2-7|.
TGTGCCTGGAAAGGGCTCCCCCAAAGGGGCACTTATAGGATCCACGAGCAGTACTTC
CAWKGLPQRGTYRIHEQYF
>TRBV28|.|TRBJ1-2|TRBD1
TGTGCCAGCAGTCCGGGGGGGGACAGGGTCTATGGCTACACCTTC
CASSPGGDRVYGYTF
>TRBV30|few|TRBJ2-1|TRBD1
TGTGCCTGGGGGTCTCATGGGACAGGGGTTCTTAGGCAGTTCTTC
CAWGSHGTGVLRQFF
>TRBV6-5|.|TRBJ1-2|.
TGTGCCAGCAAAGACCGGGCCAACTATGGCTACACCTTC
CASKDRANYGYTF
>TRBV3-1/TRBV3-2|.|TRBJ1-6|TRBD1
TGTGCCAGCAGCTTACAGGGGGCTTCACCCCTCCACTTT
CASSLQGASPLHF
>TRBV5-1|once|TRBJ2-5|TRBD1
TGCGCCAGCAGCTTGATGGGAACAGGGGGAAAGACCCAGTACTTC
CASSLMGTGGKTQYF
>TRBV28|once|TRBJ2-6|.
TGTGCCAGCAGCCCCCTGTCAGGGGCCAACGTCCTGACTTTC
CASSPLSGANVLTF
>TRBV7-2|once|TRBJ2-3|.
TGTGCCAGCAGCCGGCGGGTGGGCAGGGCAGATACGCAGTATTTT
CASSRRVGRADTQYF
>TRBV7-9|.|TRBJ1-4|.
TGTGCCAGCAGCTTACCGGGACATCGAGGGGAAAAACTGTTTTTT
CASSLPGHRGEKLFF
>TRBV6-5|.|TRBJ1-1|.
TGTGCCAGCAGTCCTGGGGCCATGAACACTGAAGCTTTCTTT
CASSPGAMNTEAFF
>TRBV4-2|.|TRBJ2-1|.
TGTGCCAGCAGCCAAACCCCCGGGCCCAACAATGAGCAGTTCTTC
CASSQTPGPNNEQFF
>TRBV27|.|TRBJ1-5|TRBD1
TGTGCCACTACGACAGGGGTTATTCAGCCCCAGCATTTT
CATTTGVIQPQHF
>TRBV4-1|.|TRBJ2-2|TRBD2
TGCGCCAGCAGCCACTACCTAAAGGGAGGGGGGGAGCTGTTTTTT
CASSHYLKGGGELFF
>TRBV4-3|.|TRBJ2-3|.
TGCGCCAGCAGCCAAGAGCCTGGGGGGGATACGCAGTATTTT
CASSQEPGGDTQYF
>TRBV7-8|.|TRBJ2-7|TRBD1
TGTGCCAGCAGCTTAGCGGACAGGACATTATCCTACGAGCAGTACTTC
CASSLADRTLSYEQYF
>TRBV7-2|.|TRBJ1-5|.
TGTGCCAGCAGCTTGGGGTGGGGGACCGGTCAGCCCCAGCATTTT
CASSLGWGTGQPQHF
>TRBV19|.|TRBJ1-3|.
TGTGCCAGTAGTAATCTGGGGATATCTGGAAACACCATATATTTT
CASSNLGISGNTIYF
>TRBV4-2|once|TRBJ2-5|TRBD2
TGTGCCAGCAGCCAATCTAGCGGGGGGCCAGGCCAGGGGACCCAGTACTTC
CASSQSSGGPGQGTQYF
>TRBV6-1|.|TRBJ2-1|TRBD2
TGTGCCAGCAGTGTAATTCAAGCCAGCGGGGGTTCACATGAGCAGTTCTTC
CASSVIQASGGSHEQFF
>TRBV4-2|.|TRBJ1-2|.
TGTGCCAGCAGCCAGCTCCAGGACAGCAACTATGGCTACACCTTC
CASSQLQDSNYGYTF
>TRBV6-2/TRBV6-3|.|TRBJ2-4|.
TGTGCCAGCAGTGGGGACTGGCCTCCAGGGGGTCTAGCCAAAAACATTCAGTACTTC
CASSGDWPPGGLAKNIQYF
>TRBV6-4|few|TRBJ1-5|TRBD1
TGTGCCAGCAGTGCCCAGACAGGGCGCAATCAGCCCCAGCATTTT
CASSAQTGRNQPQHF
>TRBV5-5|.|TRBJ2-2|.
TGTGCCAGCAGCTTGGACACCGGGGAGCTGTTTTTT
CASSLDTGELFF
>TRBV6-4|few|TRBJ1-5|.
TGTGCCAGCAGTCCAGGAGGGGGCAATCAGCCCCAGCATTTT
CASSPGGGNQPQHF
>TRBV19|.|TRBJ2-5|.
TGTGCCAGTAGTATGGAAGAGACCCAGTACTTC
CASSMEETQYF
>TRBV7-8|once|TRBJ2-2|TRBD2
TGTGCCAGCAGCGAGTTCGGGGGGAATAGTAACACCGGGGAGCTGTTTTTT
CASSEFGGNSNTGELFF
>TRBV3-1/TRBV3-2|.|TRBJ2-1|TRBD2
TGTGCCAGCAGCCAAGGTAACCTGAGACTAGCGGGGGATAATGAGCAGTTCTTC
CASSQGNLRLAGDNEQFF
>TRBV5-4|.|TRBJ2-5|TRBD1
TGTGCCAGCAGCTCACAGGGGAAAGAGACCCAGTACTTC
CASSSQGKETQYF
>TRBV18|.|TRBJ2-1|TRBD2
TGTGCCAGCTCACGGTCTAGCGGGAGGGCGGGCTCCTACAATGAGCAGTTCTTC
CASSRSSGRAGSYNEQFF
>TRBV11-3|few|TRBJ2-1|.
TGTGCCAGCAGCTTAGACTCCAATGAGCAGTTCTTC
CASSLDSNEQFF
>TRBV6-5|few|TRBJ1-5|.
TGTGCCAGCAGTTCACATCGAAATCAGCCCCAGCATTTT
CASSSHRNQPQHF
>TRBV11-3|.|TRBJ2-2|.
TGTGCCAGCAGCTTCGGAGGGTCGCTGAACACCGGGGAGCTGTTTTTT
CASSFGGSLNTGELFF
>TRBV12-5|.|TRBJ1-1|TRBD1
TGTGCTAGTGGCAGGGACAGCGGGATGAACACTGAAGCTTTCTTT
CASGRDSGMNTEAFF
>TRBV5-1|.|TRBJ2-7|.
TGCGCCAGCAGCGTACAAACAGAATACGAGCAGTACTTC
CASSVQTEYEQYF
>TRBV4-3|.|TRBJ1-2|TRBD1
TGCGCCAGCAGCCAAGCGGACAGGGACTATGGCTACACCTTC
CASSQADRDYGYTF
>TRBV7-9|few|TRBJ1-5|.
TGTGCCAGCAGCTTAGATAGGGGACAGCCCCAGCATTTT
CASSLDRGQPQHF
>TRBV6-5|.|TRBJ2-7|TRBD1
TGTGCCAGCAGGCTAACGAGGGGGCCTACCTACGAGCAGTACTTC
CASRLTRGPTYEQYF
>TRBV2|.|TRBJ2-7|.
TGTGCCAGCATCGACGGACAGTCCTACGAGCAGTACTTC
CASIDGQSYEQYF
>TRBV2|once|TRBJ2-1|.
TGTGCCAGCAGTGAATGGAGAGACTCCTACAATGAGCAGTTCTTC
CASSEWRDSYNEQFF
>TRBV5-1|.|TRBJ1-5|.
TGCGCCAGCAGCTTGGGCTGGGGACGGGATCAGCCCCAGCATTTT
CASSLGWGRDQPQHF
>TRBV6-5|.|TRBJ1-4|TRBD1
TGTGCCAGCAGGAGTTATCGGGGCAGGGGGGAGCTTCTGTTTTTT
CASRSYRGRGELLFF
>TRBV5-1|.|TRBJ2-5|TRBD2
TGCGCCAGCAGCTTGGGGCTAGCGGAACAAGAGACCCAGTACTTC
CASSLGLAEQETQYF